These 2 T cell receptor beta chains share one sample of origin, sequenced in a study of regulatory T cells in long-lasting Graves disease. This sample's time point: newly diagnosed GD, antithyroid drugs for less than 3 months. Researchers made the TCR library from RNA that was extracted from PBMCs. Combining iRepertoire HTBI primers with Arm-PCR of CDR3 regions, the authors built TCR beta libraries. MiXCR was run by TCRdb on the multiplex PCR reads, yielding one entry per CDR3 protein. The sample consists of 550,000 to 650,000 distinct CDR3 sequences, roughly 16% of them appearing once. The sample was also reused in another study, on T cells in Graves' hyperthyroidism and ophthalmopathy.

Source: peripheral blood mononuclear cells (PBMCs), taken at new diagnosis, from a patient treated with antithyroid drugs. The source is a man between 18 and 29 years old with Graves disease.

The sample holds many counts of this clonotype. The chain is built from TRBV3-1 and TRBJ2-7; 9 nucleotides agree with TRBD2. V lost 4 bases, J lost 3 bases, and 7 bases stayed unmatched. Germline CDR1 LGHDT, CDR2 YNNKEL (reference sequence). The CDR3 covers 15 residues. CDR3 bases: TGTGCCAGCAGCCCCTACCTAGCGGGAAACTACGAGCAGTACTTC. Its protein product is CASSPYLAGNYEQYF.

In the case of this clonotype: One end of the junction is discordant with germline, which a read error may explain. CDR3 sequence: CAGSLGLAGLLSYEQYF. In DNA, the CDR3 is TGCGCCGGCAGCTTGGGGCTAGCGGGCCTTCTCTCCTACGAGCAGTACTTC. The rearrangement uses TRBV5-1 and TRBJ2-7; TRBD2 agrees at 8 bases. The CDR3 is made up of 17 amino acids. Germline V gene sequence: CDR1 SGHRS, CDR2 YFSETQ.